This T cell receptor beta chain originates from a study of Ad26.COV2.S vaccination and SARS-CoV-2 variants. Study summary: Each vaccinee took Ad26.COV2.S intramuscularly, once or twice 56 days apart.

Stated treatment: around 19 received Ad26.COV2.S at low or high dose, single or two shots; 5 received placebo; per-sample allocation not given. The samples date from day 63 after the first vaccine or placebo injection. TCRdb's copy holds only in-frame clones and misses some; the assay was immunoSEQ multiplex PCR. Of under 600,000 clones listed, 89% are singletons. V shed 3 bases, J shed 4 bases, and the junction held 5 bases outside the gene matches. Per the germline V gene, CDR1 is SGHAT and CDR2 is FQNNGV. The CDR3 consists of 14 residues. The sequence came from a person aged 18-60 years who received the Ad26.COV2.S COVID-19 vaccine or a placebo. This chain connects TRBV11-2 to TRBJ1-1, with 7 bases identical to TRBD1. The sample was peripheral blood, taken in a trial of Ad26.COV2.S vaccine versus placebo. The CDR3 protein is CASSLNRGPTEAFF. CDR3 bases: TGTGCCAGCAGCTTGAACAGGGGCCCCACTGAAGCTTTCTTT.